The sequence of this T cell receptor (beta chain) was determined in a study of CD4+ T cells in melanoma. Overall study findings and caveats: Reportedly, melanoma neoantigen-specific CD4+ T cells showed varied differentiation states. CD8+ T cell, macrophage and B cell function reportedly correlated with neoantigen-specific CD4+ T cells.

The protocol was immunoSEQ multiplex PCR, while the TCRdb copy is restricted to in-frame clones and leaves out a portion. The sample yields about 8,900 clones, 71% seen once. This clone turned up a few times. What it binds is unknown. The length of the CDR3 is 14 residues. V was clipped by 6 bases and J by 5 bases; unmatched bases: 7. The V gene's germline CDR1 is SNHLY and CDR2 FYNNEI. J is TRBJ2-7 and V is TRBV2; 10 positions agree with TRBD2. The sample comprised cells from a culture (not recorded whether cultured in vitro). This receptor was taken from a human donor with melanoma. CDR3 nucleotide sequence: TGTGCCAGCAGCCAGGCACTAGCGGGGAACGAGCAGTACTTC. Translation: CASSQALAGNEQYF.